This TCR beta chain was captured in a study of cytomegalovirus exposure and HLA in healthy donors. Germline V lookup: CDR1 MNHNS, CDR2 SASEGT. The CDR3 is made up of 14 amino acids. Trimming took 5 bases from V and 5 from J, leaving 15 bases between them. PCR used 60 Vbeta primers and 13 Jbeta primers. The data were produced by immunoSEQ multiplex PCR, yet TCRdb's version contains in-frame clones alone and is incomplete. The sample holds roughly 160,000 clones; roughly 80% are singletons and the top ten take approximately 2.1%. The specimen sequenced was PBMCs. This sequence originates from a man between 45 and 60 years old in good health and CMV-seropositive. The V gene is TRBV6-1, the J gene TRBJ1-2; D may be TRBD1 (6 bases). The chain's CDR3 is CASSYNRVRYGYTF. The CDR3 nucleotides read TGTGCCAGCAGTTATAACAGGGTTAGGTATGGCTACACCTTC.